The clone carrying this T cell receptor beta chain was seen only once. This CDR3 is built from 16 residues. Trimming cost V 5 bases and J 1 base; bases outside gene matches: 11. Germline CDR1 reads MNHEY; CDR2 reads SMNVEV (reference sequence). Per the study methods: Amplification of reference gene primers was used by the study to estimate nucleated cell counts. Profiling relied on immunoSEQ multiplex PCR, and the TCRdb table lists in-frame clones only, not all of them. The V and J calls and clone size were taken over from that table, and D and trimming were inferred from the DNA. The table shows some 210,000 clones, with 81% occurring only once. The data belong to a study of blood T cell repertoires in COVID-19. Study context: Spain, Italy and the United States supplied samples that represented acute and convalescent COVID-19. Sample material is recorded as cDNA or gDNA derived from T cells, B-cell-depleted T cells, or PBMCs.

The study assigned cohorts using participant-reported clinical history. The sequenced sample was PBMCs or T cells enriched from blood (not recorded which). V gene TRBV27 combines with J gene TRBJ2-7, with 7 bases that match TRBD1. The source is a woman aged 45-60 years with acute COVID-19. The CDR3 reads CASSPASPTGSYEQYF. The CDR3 DNA sequence: TGTGCCAGCAGTCCAGCTTCCCCGACAGGGTCCTACGAGCAGTACTTC.